These 29 T cell receptor beta chains were sequenced from one sample in a study of CD8+CD57+ T cells in acquired aplastic anemia. The template for TCR beta VDJ and CDR3 sequence profiling was genomic DNA. TCRdb re-derived calls from the reads in MiXCR, one entry per CDR3 protein. This sample has approximately 65,000 distinct CDR3 sequences, with less than 65% found just once. Material for sequencing was sorted CD4+, CD8+, or CD8+CD57+ T cells (not recorded which) from PBMCs. Source of these receptors: a human donor in good health, serving as a control.

The sample holds many counts of this clonotype. DNA for the CDR3: TGTGCCAGCAGGGCTGCGGGGACTGAAGCTTTCTTT. Translating gives CASRAAGTEAFF. This chain links TRBV27 with TRBJ1-1; no clear D. The CDR3 is made up of 12 amino acids. V lost 6 bases and J lost 5, with 10 bases in between. Looked up from germline, CDR1 is MNHEY and CDR2 is SMNVEV (reference sequence).

This chain joins TRBV19 and TRBJ1-1; D may be TRBD1 (5 bases). V was clipped by 7 bases and J by 0 bases, with 18 bases between them. The CDR3 loop spans 16 amino acids. The germline V gene has CDR1 LNHDA and CDR2 SQIVND (reference sequence). CDR3 sequence (DNA): TGTGCCAGTACCGAGAGACTACGGGGGATGAACACTGAAGCTTTCTTT. Its protein product is CASTERLRGMNTEAFF.

This chain connects TRBV5-1 to TRBJ2-7, with TRBD2 matching over 9 bases. The junction had 7 bases not matched to a gene; V was cut back by 4 bases and J by 5 bases. Germline CDR1 reads SGHRS; CDR2 reads YFSETQ. This CDR3 is built from 14 residues. CDR3 nucleotides: TGCGCCAGCAGCCCAATAGCGGGAGTAAACGAGCAGTACTTC. Amino acids: CASSPIAGVNEQYF.

About this clonotype: Without the conserved terminal phenylalanine or tryptophan, this CDR3 likely stems from a read error. No DNA is shown, since the ends of the CDR3 on it are uncertain; the CDR3 is the one TCRdb lists. The rearrangement joins TRBV30 to TRBJ1-6. The CDR3 is 13 residues long, counting both termini. Per the germline V gene, CDR1 is GTSNPN and CDR2 is SVGIG (reference sequence). This CDR3 reads CAWSGQGNSPLHS.

This chain uses TRBV7-2 with TRBJ2-7; 9 bases are a match to TRBD2. Germline-derived CDR1 and CDR2 are SGHTA and FQGNSA. After removal of 3 bases from V and 4 bases from J, the junction contained 7 bases not matched to a gene. The CDR3 runs 15 residues. Written as DNA, the CDR3 is TGTGCCAGCAGCTTTAAGCGGGGGGTCGTATACGAGCAGTACTTC. Protein product: CASSFKRGVVYEQYF.

The chain has TRBV30 and TRBJ1-1, with D possibly being TRBD1 (6 bases). The germline V gene encodes CDR1 GTSNPN and CDR2 SVGIG (reference sequence). Trimming shortened V by 0 bases and J by 3 bases, and 17 bases separated the two germline ends. This CDR3 has 16 amino acids. The chain's CDR3 is CAWSVQGGGRDTEAFF. The CDR3 nucleotides are TGTGCCTGGAGTGTACAGGGAGGAGGGAGGGACACTGAAGCTTTCTTT.

This rearrangement joins TRBV20-1 to TRBJ1-2; 9 nucleotides agree with TRBD1. CDR1 and CDR2 (germline): DFQATT, SNEGSKA (reference sequence). J was trimmed by 8 bases and V by 6 bases; bases with no gene match: 10. This CDR3 has 13 amino acids. CDR3 sequence: CSAGGTGTQGYTF. In DNA, the CDR3 is TGCAGTGCAGGCGGGACAGGGACGCAAGGCTACACCTTC.

The chain combines TRBV29-1 with TRBJ2-7; D possibly corresponds to TRBD1 (5 bases). Trimming removed 5 bases at V and 8 bases at J, with 22 bases between. CDR3 length equals 14 residues. Per germline, CDR1 SQVTM and CDR2 ANQGSEA. The CDR3: CSVKKGDTEKQQYF. DNA for the CDR3: TGCAGCGTTAAGAAAGGGGATACTGAAAAACAGCAGTACTTC.

The chain joins TRBV24-1 to TRBJ2-7; 8 bases match TRBD1. The CDR3 totals 12 residues. The V gene's germline CDR1 is KGHDR and CDR2 SFDVKD. Trimming removed 9 bases from V and 5 bases from J; junction bases left unmatched: 5. The CDR3 region has the DNA TGTGCCACCGACAGGGGTACCCACGAGCAGTACTTC. Amino acids: CATDRGTHEQYF.

This clonotype was observed at least ten times. This sequence joins TRBV20-1 and TRBJ2-1; TRBD2 agrees at 7 bases. Trimming cost V 1 base and J 5 bases; bases outside gene matches: 5. Germline values: CDR1 DFQATT, CDR2 SNEGSKA (reference sequence). There are 14 residues in the CDR3. The CDR3 loop reads CSARASGKNNEQFF. DNA of the CDR3: TGCAGTGCTAGAGCCAGCGGGAAGAACAATGAGCAGTTCTTC.

The CDR3 nucleotides read TGTGCCATCAGGGCCGGGACGGATAATTCACCCCTCCACTTT. This encodes CAIRAGTDNSPLHF. This rearrangement joins TRBV10-3 to TRBJ1-6; TRBD1 is a possible D gene (5 bases). CDR3 length equals 14 residues. Germline lookup yields CDR1 ENHRY and CDR2 SYGVKD. V was trimmed by 6 bases and J by 5 bases, leaving 11 bases between them.

The chain joins TRBV12-5 to TRBJ1-2, with D hard to call. Germline V gene lookup returns CDR1 LGHNT and CDR2 FRNRAP. This CDR3 has 15 amino acids. Trimming cost V 0 bases and J 6 bases, with 14 bases left between them. CDR3 coding DNA: TGTGCTAGTGGTTTGGTAAGGTTGAAAGTCGATGGCTACACCTTC. It encodes CASGLVRLKVDGYTF. Full variable domain (missing parts from reference TRBV12-5 and TRBJ1-2): DARVTQTPRHKVTEMGQEVTMRCQPILGHNTVFWYRQTMMQGLELLAYFRNRAPLDDSGMPKDRFSAEMPDATLATLKIQPSEPRDSAVYFCASGLVRLKVDGYTFGSGTRLTVV.

The chain couples TRBV15 to TRBJ2-7, with TRBD1 matching 7 bases. The V gene end was trimmed by 0 bases and the J gene end by 6 bases; junction bases not matched to a gene: 8. This CDR3 region has 15 residues. In germline, CDR1 is LNHNV, CDR2 YYDKDF (reference sequence). CDR3 nucleotides: TGTGCCACCAGCAGAGACTCAACAGGGGTTGGCGAGCAGTACTTC. As protein: CATSRDSTGVGEQYF.

This clonotype has only a few counts. This clone may be a read error of a much larger clone one base away. The chain uses TRBV12-5 and TRBJ2-2; D ambiguous. V shed 0 bases and J shed 13 bases, with 15 bases lying between them. The CDR3 is 14 residues long. Per germline, CDR1 LGHNT and CDR2 FRNRAP. The CDR3 region has the DNA TGTGCTAGTGGTTTGGTACTCGAAGAAAACGGGCTGTTTTTT. This translates into CASGLVLEENGLFF.

This chain joins TRBV2 and TRBJ1-3; 8 bases fit TRBD1. V lost 6 bases and J lost 2; bases outside the gene matches: 3. Germline-derived CDR1 and CDR2 are SNHLY and FYNNEI. The CDR3 has 14 residues. CDR3 loop: CASSEQGAGNTIYF. The CDR3 DNA sequence: TGTGCCAGCAGCGAACAGGGGGCTGGAAACACCATATATTTT.

The table lists this clonotype with many counts. The V call is TRBV30, the J call TRBJ2-1; TRBD2 matches at 9 bases. There are 15 residues in the CDR3. CDR1 GTSNPN and CDR2 SVGIG come from the germline V gene (reference sequence). V lost 0 bases to trimming and J lost 7 bases; unmatched junction nucleotides: 7. The DNA of the CDR3 is TGTGCCTGGAGTGTATCGGCGGGAGGGTGGAATGAGCAGTTCTTC. Translating it yields CAWSVSAGGWNEQFF. The whole variable domain, remainder taken from reference TRBV30 and TRBJ2-1, is SQTIHQWPATLVQPVGSPLSLECTVEGTSNPNLYWYRQAAGRGLQLLFYSVGIGQISSEVPQNLSASRPQDRQFILSSKKLLLSDSGFYLCAWSVSAGGWNEQFFGPGTRLTVL.

This clonotype was recorded many times. The chain combines TRBV5-1 with TRBJ2-3; the match to TRBD1 covers 8 bases. Per the germline V gene, CDR1 is SGHRS and CDR2 is YFSETQ. CDR3 length: 16 residues. Trimming took 3 bases from V and 0 from J; bases not matched to a gene: 6. DNA of the CDR3: TGCGCCAGCAGCTACCTGACAGGGGTTAGCACAGATACGCAGTATTTT. Its protein product is CASSYLTGVSTDTQYF.

This clonotype was observed a few times. This rearrangement joins TRBV18 to TRBJ1-5, with 7 bases aligning to TRBD1. V was clipped by 4 bases and J by 4 bases; unmatched bases: 10. This CDR3 region has 16 residues. Germline CDR1 and CDR2: KGHSH and LQKENI. The CDR3 here is CASSHKPGQLNQPQHF. The CDR3 DNA reads as TGTGCCAGCTCACATAAACCGGGACAGCTAAATCAGCCCCAGCATTTT. Using reference TRBV18 and TRBJ1-5 for the parts outside the CDR3, the full variable domain is NAGVMQNPRHLVRRRGQEARLRCSPMKGHSHVYWYRQLPEEGLKFMVYLQKENIIDESGMPKERFSAEFPKEGPSILRIQQVVRGDSAAYFCASSHKPGQLNQPQHFGDGTRLSIL.

V usage is TRBV7-2 and J usage is TRBJ2-5; D may be TRBD1 or TRBD2 (5 bases each). CDR1 and CDR2 from the germline V gene are SGHTA and FQGNSA. V was pared by 0 bases and J by 5 bases, with 10 bases between. The CDR3 runs to 14 residues. The CDR3, as DNA: TGTGCCAGCAGCTTAGCGGGGGTGATGGAGACCCAGTACTTC. Its protein product is CASSLAGVMETQYF.

V is TRBV5-4 and J is TRBJ1-5; D unresolved. Trimming stripped 4 bases from V and 5 bases from J, with 10 bases between. This CDR3 comprises 13 residues. Germline loops: CDR1 SGHNT, CDR2 YYREEE (reference sequence). CDR3 protein: CASSRDGDQPQHF. The CDR3 nucleotides are TGTGCCAGCAGCCGAGACGGAGATCAGCCCCAGCATTTT.

This rearrangement joins TRBV19 to TRBJ1-1; TRBD1 might be the D (6 bases). V was trimmed by 0 bases and J by 10 bases, leaving 9 bases between them. Looked up from germline, CDR1 is LNHDA and CDR2 is SQIVND (reference sequence). The CDR3 extends over 12 amino acids. CDR3 residues: CASSIDQGRAFF. CDR3 nucleotide sequence: TGTGCCAGTAGTATAGATCAGGGGCGAGCTTTCTTT. Supplemented by reference TRBV19 and TRBJ1-1, the full variable domain reads DGGITQSPKYLFRKEGQNVTLSCEQNLNHDAMYWYRQDPGQGLRLIYYSQIVNDFQKGDIAEGYSVSREKKESFPLTVTSAQKNPTAFYLCASSIDQGRAFFGQGTRLTVV.

This clonotype was seen ten or more times. The genes are TRBV14 and TRBJ2-7, with D possibly TRBD2 on 6 matching bases. V lost 4 bases to trimming and J lost 0 bases, with 13 bases between them. Germline V gene lookup returns CDR1 SGHDN and CDR2 FVKESK. There are 15 residues in the CDR3. The CDR3 region has the DNA TGTGCCAGCAGCCGTCCGGGACTTAGCTCCTACGAGCAGTACTTC. Its translation: CASSRPGLSSYEQYF. The full variable domain, its missing parts supplied by reference TRBV14 and TRBJ2-7, is EAGVTQFPSHSVIEKGQTVTLRCDPISGHDNLYWYRRVMGKEIKFLLHFVKESKQDESGMPNNRFLAERTGGTYSTLKVQPAELEDSGVYFCASSRPGLSSYEQYFGPGTRLTVT.

This clonotype is medium-sized. The chain recombines TRBV29-1 with TRBJ2-7, with D maybe TRBD1 (5 bases). The CDR3 runs to 16 residues. Per germline, CDR1 SQVTM and CDR2 ANQGSEA. Trimming stripped 6 bases from V and 3 bases from J, with 24 bases between. CDR3 sequence: CSVSGPGLVGLYEQYF. CDR3 DNA sequence: TGCAGCGTGTCGGGCCCGGGCCTCGTGGGGCTCTACGAGCAGTACTTC.

This sequence joins TRBV19 and TRBJ1-2; D is unresolved. The V gene lost 3 bases and the J gene lost 4 bases, with 9 bases spanning the gap. The CDR3 sequence is 13 residues long. Germline V lookup: CDR1 LNHDA, CDR2 SQIVND (reference sequence). CDR3 sequence: CASSIGRFYGYTF. The CDR3 region has the DNA TGTGCCAGTAGTATCGGACGGTTCTATGGCTACACCTTC.

The rearrangement uses TRBV19 and TRBJ1-1; tentative D call: TRBD1 (6 bases). This CDR3 contains 13 residues. The ends were cut back, 3 bases at V and 8 bases at J, with 13 bases in the middle. In germline, CDR1 is LNHDA, CDR2 SQIVND (reference sequence). CDR3 region: CASSMSGVGEAFF. CDR3 DNA: TGTGCCAGTAGTATGTCAGGGGTTGGGGAAGCTTTCTTT.

This clonotype was picked up many times. The gene calls are TRBV5-1 and TRBJ2-5; 7 nucleotides line up with TRBD1. The CDR3 is 17 amino acids. The germline V gene has CDR1 SGHRS and CDR2 YFSETQ. Trimming cost V 0 bases and J 1 base; bases outside gene matches: 9. The CDR3 spells CASSLVVGQPIQETQYF. The CDR3 region has the DNA TGCGCCAGCAGCTTGGTTGTGGGACAGCCTATCCAAGAGACCCAGTACTTC. The whole variable domain, remainder taken from reference TRBV5-1 and TRBJ2-5, is KAGVTQTPRYLIKTRGQQVTLSCSPISGHRSVSWYQQTPGQGLQFLFEYFSETQRNKGNFPGRFSGRQFSNSRSEMNVSTLELGDSALYLCASSLVVGQPIQETQYFGPGTRLLVL.

This clonotype was recorded many times. The V gene is TRBV9, the J gene TRBJ1-1; TRBD1 matches 8 bases. V shed 4 bases, J shed 5 bases, and the junction held 13 bases outside the gene matches. Germline CDR1 reads SGDLS; CDR2 reads YYNGEE. The CDR3 extends over 16 amino acids. The CDR3 DNA sequence: TGTGCCAGCAGCCCGCACAGGGGGGGCTCCGGGACTGAAGCTTTCTTT. Protein sequence: CASSPHRGGSGTEAFF. Combining the CDR3 with reference TRBV9 and TRBJ1-1 gives the whole variable domain DSGVTQTPKHLITATGQRVTLRCSPRSGDLSVYWYQQSLDQGLQFLIQYYNGEERAKGNILERFSAQQFPDLHSELNLSSLELGDSALYFCASSPHRGGSGTEAFFGQGTRLTVV.

The chain combines TRBV29-1 with TRBJ1-2, with TRBD1 matching over 7 bases. Germline V gene data show CDR1 as SQVTM and CDR2 as ANQGSEA. The CDR3 has 13 residues. Trimming at V came to 6 bases and at J to 3 bases, leaving 7 bases not matched to a gene. CDR3 amino acids: CSVSQGVDYGYTF. The CDR3 coding sequence is TGCAGCGTATCCCAGGGGGTTGACTATGGCTACACCTTC.

The chain couples TRBV12-3 or TRBV12-4 to TRBJ1-4; D is unresolved. The V and J ends lost 6 bases and 5 bases respectively, with 7 bases between them. The CDR3 loop spans 12 amino acids. CDR3 DNA sequence: TGTGCCAGCAGACAGTGGAATGAAAAACTGTTTTTT. Translated: CASRQWNEKLFF.